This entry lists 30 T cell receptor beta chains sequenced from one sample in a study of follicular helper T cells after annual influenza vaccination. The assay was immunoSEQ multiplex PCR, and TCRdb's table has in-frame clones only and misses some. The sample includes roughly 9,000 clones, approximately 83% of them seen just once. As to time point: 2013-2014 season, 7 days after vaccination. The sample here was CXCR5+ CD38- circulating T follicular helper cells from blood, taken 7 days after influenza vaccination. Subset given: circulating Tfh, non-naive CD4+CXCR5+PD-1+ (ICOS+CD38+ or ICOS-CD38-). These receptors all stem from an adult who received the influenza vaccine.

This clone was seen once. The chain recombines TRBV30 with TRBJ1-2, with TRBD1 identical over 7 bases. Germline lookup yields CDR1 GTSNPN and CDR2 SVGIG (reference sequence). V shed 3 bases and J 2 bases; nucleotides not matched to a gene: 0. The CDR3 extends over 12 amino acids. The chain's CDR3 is CAWRTGNYGYTF. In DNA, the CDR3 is TGTGCCTGGAGGACAGGGAACTATGGCTACACCTTC.

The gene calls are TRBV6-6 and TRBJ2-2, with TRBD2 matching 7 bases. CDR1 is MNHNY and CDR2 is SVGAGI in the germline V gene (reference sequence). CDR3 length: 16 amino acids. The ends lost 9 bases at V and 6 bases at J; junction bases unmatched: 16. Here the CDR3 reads CASTLRVEGRAGELFF. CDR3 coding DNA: TGTGCCAGTACCCTCAGGGTGGAGGGGAGGGCCGGGGAGCTGTTTTTT.

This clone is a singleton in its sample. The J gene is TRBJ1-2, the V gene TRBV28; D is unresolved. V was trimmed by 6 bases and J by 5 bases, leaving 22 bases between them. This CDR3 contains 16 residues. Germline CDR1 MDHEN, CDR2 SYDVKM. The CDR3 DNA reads TGTGCCAGCAGCCCCCTCGGACGGCTAGTAGAGTATGGCTACACCTTC. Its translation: CASSPLGRLVEYGYTF.

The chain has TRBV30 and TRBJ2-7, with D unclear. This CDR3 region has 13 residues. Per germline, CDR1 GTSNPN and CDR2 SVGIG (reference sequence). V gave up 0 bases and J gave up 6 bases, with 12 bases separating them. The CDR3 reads CAWSVWLRREQYF. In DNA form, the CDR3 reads TGTGCCTGGAGTGTATGGTTACGGCGCGAGCAGTACTTC.

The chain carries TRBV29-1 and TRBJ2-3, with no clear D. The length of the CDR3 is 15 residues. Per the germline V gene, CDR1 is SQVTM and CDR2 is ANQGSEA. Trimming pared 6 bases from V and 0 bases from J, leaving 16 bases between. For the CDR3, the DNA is TGCAGCGTCCCTCCCCCCGGACGCAGCACAGATACGCAGTATTTT. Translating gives CSVPPPGRSTDTQYF.

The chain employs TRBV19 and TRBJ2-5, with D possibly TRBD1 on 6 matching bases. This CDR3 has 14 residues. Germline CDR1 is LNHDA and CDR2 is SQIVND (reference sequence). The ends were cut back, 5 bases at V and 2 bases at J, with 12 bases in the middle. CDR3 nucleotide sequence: TGTGCCAGTAGTGTAGGGACAAATCAAGAGACCCAGTACTTC. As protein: CASSVGTNQETQYF.

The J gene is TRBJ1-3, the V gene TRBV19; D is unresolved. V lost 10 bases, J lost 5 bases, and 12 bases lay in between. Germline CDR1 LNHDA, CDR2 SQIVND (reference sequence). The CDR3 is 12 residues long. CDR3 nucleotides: TGTGCCACCAACACACGGCGAAACACCATATATTTT. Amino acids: CATNTRRNTIYF.

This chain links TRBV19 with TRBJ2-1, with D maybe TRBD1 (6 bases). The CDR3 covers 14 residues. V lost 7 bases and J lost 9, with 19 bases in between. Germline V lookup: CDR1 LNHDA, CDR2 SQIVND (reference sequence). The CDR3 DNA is TGTGCCAGTAAGAGTACGGACAGACCGACTGAGCAGTTCTTC. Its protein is CASKSTDRPTEQFF.

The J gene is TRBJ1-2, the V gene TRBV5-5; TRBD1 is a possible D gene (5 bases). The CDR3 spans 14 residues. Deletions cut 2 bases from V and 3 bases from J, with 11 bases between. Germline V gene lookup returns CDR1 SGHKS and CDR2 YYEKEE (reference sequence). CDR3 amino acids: CASSFGGLDYGYTF. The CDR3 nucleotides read TGTGCCAGCAGCTTCGGGGGACTCGACTATGGCTACACCTTC.

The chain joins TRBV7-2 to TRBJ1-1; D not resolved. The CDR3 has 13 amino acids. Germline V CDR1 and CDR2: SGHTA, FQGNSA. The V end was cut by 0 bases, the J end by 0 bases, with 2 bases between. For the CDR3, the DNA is TGTGCCAGCAGCTTAGCATTGAACACTGAAGCTTTCTTT. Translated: CASSLALNTEAFF.

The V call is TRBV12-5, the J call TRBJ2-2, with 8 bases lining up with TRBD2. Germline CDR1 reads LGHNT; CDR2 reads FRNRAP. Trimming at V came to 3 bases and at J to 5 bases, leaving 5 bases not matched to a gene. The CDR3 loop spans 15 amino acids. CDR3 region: CASGFVAGGTGELFF. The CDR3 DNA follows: TGTGCTAGTGGTTTTGTGGCGGGAGGTACCGGGGAGCTGTTTTTT.

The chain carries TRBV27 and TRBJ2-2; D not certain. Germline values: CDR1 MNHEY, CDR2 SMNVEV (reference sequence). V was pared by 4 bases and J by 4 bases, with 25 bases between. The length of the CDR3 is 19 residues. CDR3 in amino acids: CASSSPSHPGRGGTGELFF. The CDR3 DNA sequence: TGTGCCAGCAGTTCCCCCTCCCATCCGGGCAGAGGCGGCACCGGGGAGCTGTTTTTT.

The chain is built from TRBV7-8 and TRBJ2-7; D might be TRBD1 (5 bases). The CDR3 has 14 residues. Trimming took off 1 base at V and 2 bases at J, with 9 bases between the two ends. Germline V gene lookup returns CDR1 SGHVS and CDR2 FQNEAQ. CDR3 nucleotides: TGTGCCAGCAGCTTAGGTGTAGGGGCCTACGAGCAGTACTTC. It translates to CASSLGVGAYEQYF.

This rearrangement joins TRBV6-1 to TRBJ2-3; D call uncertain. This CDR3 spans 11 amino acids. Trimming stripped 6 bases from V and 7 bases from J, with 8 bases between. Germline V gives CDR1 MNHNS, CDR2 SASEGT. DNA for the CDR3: TGTGCCAGCAGCGAGCTCAATACGCAGTATTTT. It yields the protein CASSELNTQYF.

The DNA of the CDR3 is TGTGCCAGCACCCCAGGGGGACAGGGACTCAATCAGCCCCAGCATTTT. Its translation is CASTPGGQGLNQPQHF. V gene TRBV28 combines with J gene TRBJ1-5; 9 bases map to TRBD1. V trimming: 7 bases; J trimming: 3 bases; junction bases outside the gene matches: 10. This CDR3 spans 16 amino acids. CDR1 is MDHEN, CDR2 SYDVKM, per germline. The variable domain in full, completed from reference TRBV28 and TRBJ1-5, reads DVKVTQSSRYLVKRTGEKVFLECVQDMDHENMFWYRQDPGLGLRLIYFSYDVKMKEKGDIPEGYSVSREKKERFSLILESASTNQTSMYLCASTPGGQGLNQPQHFGDGTRLSIL.

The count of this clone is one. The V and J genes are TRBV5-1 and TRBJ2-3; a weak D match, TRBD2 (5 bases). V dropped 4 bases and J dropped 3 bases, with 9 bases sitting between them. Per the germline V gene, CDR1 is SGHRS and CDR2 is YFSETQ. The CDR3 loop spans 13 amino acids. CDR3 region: CASSPGSTDTQYF. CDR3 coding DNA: TGCGCCAGCAGCCCGGGGAGTACAGATACGCAGTATTTT.

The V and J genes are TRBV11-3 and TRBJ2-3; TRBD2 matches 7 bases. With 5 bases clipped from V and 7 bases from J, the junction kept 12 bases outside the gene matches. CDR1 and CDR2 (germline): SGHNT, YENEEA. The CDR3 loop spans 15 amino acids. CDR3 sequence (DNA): TGTGCCAGCAGCCTGGGCGGCGGGAGTATGCATACGCAGTATTTT. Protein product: CASSLGGGSMHTQYF.

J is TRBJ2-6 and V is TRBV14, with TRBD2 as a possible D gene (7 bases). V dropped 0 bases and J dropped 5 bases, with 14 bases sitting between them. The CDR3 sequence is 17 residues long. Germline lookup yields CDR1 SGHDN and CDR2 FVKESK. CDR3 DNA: TGTGCCAGCAGCCAAGAACGGGGGGCAAAGCGGGCCAACGTCCTGACTTTC. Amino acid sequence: CASSQERGAKRANVLTF.

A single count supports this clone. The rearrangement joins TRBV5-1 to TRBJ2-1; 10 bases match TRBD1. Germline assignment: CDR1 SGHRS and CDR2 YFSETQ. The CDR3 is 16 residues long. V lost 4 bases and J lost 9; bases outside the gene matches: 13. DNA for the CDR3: TGCGCCAGCAGCCCGGTTGGGACAGGGGCTTACGGTGAGCAGTTCTTC. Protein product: CASSPVGTGAYGEQFF.

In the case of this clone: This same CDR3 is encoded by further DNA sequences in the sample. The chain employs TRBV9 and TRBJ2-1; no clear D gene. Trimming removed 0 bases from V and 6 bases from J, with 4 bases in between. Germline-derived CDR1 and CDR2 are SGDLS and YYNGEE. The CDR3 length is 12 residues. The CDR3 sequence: CASSVGLNEQFF. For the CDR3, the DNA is TGTGCCAGCAGCGTAGGACTCAATGAGCAGTTCTTC.

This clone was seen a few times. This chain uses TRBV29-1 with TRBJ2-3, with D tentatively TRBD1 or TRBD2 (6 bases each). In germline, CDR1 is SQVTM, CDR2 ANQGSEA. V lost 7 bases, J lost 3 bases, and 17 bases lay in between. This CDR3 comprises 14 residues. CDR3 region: CSATRGELTDTQYF. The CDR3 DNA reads TGCAGCGCCACGAGGGGGGAATTAACAGATACGCAGTATTTT.

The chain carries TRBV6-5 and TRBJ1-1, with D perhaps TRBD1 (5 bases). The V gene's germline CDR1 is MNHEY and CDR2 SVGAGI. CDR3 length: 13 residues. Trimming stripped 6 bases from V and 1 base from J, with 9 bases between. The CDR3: CASSRQPNTEAFF. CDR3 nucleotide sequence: TGTGCCAGCAGCCGACAGCCGAACACTGAAGCTTTCTTT.

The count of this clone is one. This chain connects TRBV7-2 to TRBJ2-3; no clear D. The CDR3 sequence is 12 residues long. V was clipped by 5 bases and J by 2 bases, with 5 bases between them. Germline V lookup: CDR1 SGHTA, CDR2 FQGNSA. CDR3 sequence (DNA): TGTGCCAGCAGCGCCTACACAGATACGCAGTATTTT. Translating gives CASSAYTDTQYF.

CDR3 protein: CASSMKGTGDYGYTF. CDR3 nucleotides: TGTGCCAGTAGTATGAAGGGAACCGGTGACTATGGCTACACCTTC. The gene calls are TRBV19 and TRBJ1-2, with D unresolved. The CDR3 runs 15 residues. Per germline, CDR1 LNHDA and CDR2 SQIVND (reference sequence). V was pared by 3 bases and J by 3 bases, with 14 bases between.

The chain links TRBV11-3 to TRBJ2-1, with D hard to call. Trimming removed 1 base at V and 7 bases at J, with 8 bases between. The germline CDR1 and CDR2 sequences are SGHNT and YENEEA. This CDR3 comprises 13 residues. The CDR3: CASSLGAENEQFF. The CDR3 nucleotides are TGTGCCAGCAGCTTAGGGGCGGAAAATGAGCAGTTCTTC.

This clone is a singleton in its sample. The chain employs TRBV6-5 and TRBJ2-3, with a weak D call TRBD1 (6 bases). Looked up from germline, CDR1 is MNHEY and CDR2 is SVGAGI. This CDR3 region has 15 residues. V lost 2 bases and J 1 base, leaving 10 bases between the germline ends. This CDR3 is CASSYSWGRTDTQYF. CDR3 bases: TGTGCCAGCAGTTACAGTTGGGGGCGCACAGATACGCAGTATTTT.

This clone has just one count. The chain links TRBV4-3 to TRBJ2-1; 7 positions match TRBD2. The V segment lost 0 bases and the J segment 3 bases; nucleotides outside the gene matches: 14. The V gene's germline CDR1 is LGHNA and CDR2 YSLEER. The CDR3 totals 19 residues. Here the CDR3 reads CASSQDRPRGLAVYNEQFF. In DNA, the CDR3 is TGCGCCAGCAGCCAAGATCGACCTCGCGGGCTAGCGGTCTACAATGAGCAGTTCTTC.

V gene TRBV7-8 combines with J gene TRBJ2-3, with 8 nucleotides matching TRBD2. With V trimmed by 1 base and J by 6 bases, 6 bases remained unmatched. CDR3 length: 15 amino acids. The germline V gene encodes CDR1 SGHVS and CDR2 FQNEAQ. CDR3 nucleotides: TGTGCCAGCAGCTTAGGGGGCGGCGGGAGGGATACGCAGTATTTT. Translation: CASSLGGGGRDTQYF.

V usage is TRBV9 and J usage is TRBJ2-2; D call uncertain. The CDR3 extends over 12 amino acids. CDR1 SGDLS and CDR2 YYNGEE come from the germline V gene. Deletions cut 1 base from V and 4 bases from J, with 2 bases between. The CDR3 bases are TGTGCCAGCAGCGTATCCACCGGGGAGCTGTTTTTT. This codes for CASSVSTGELFF.

The CDR3 region is CASSDTLGRTNTEAFF. CDR3 coding DNA: TGTGCCAGCAGTGATACCCTCGGACGTACGAACACTGAAGCTTTCTTT. The V call is TRBV2, the J call TRBJ1-1, with D uncertain. The CDR3 length is 16 residues. Germline CDR1 and CDR2: SNHLY and FYNNEI. Trimming shortened V by 3 bases and J by 1 base, and 15 bases separated the two germline ends.